This paragraph covers one T cell receptor (beta chain) sequence. The source of the sample is a study of shared clonotypes between healthy human individuals. Study-level background: Donors, aged 18 to 49, were a couple of women and three men.

The germline V and J ends were trimmed by 0 bases and 5 bases, with 8 bases remaining between them. The CDR3 runs 14 residues. Germline CDR1 reads LNHNV; CDR2 reads YYDKDF (reference sequence). The repertoire was sequenced with immunoSEQ multiplex PCR; TCRdb's copy has only in-frame clones and lacks some. The sample carries around 500,000 clones, more than 75% recorded once. Sequenced: PBMCs. This chain uses TRBV15 with TRBJ1-5; D is unresolved. The clonotype was recovered from a woman in her 40s in good health. Some clones in this sample may be carry-over from other donors' samples. This CDR3 is CATSRDDGYQPQHF. CDR3 DNA sequence: TGTGCCACCAGCAGAGATGACGGGTATCAGCCCCAGCATTTT. The full variable domain, with the rest looked up from reference TRBV15 and TRBJ1-5, is DAMVIQNPRYQVTQFGKPVTLSCSQTLNHNVMYWYQQKSSQAPKLLFHYYDKDFNNEADTPDNFQSRRPNTSFCFLDIRSPGLGDTAMYLCATSRDDGYQPQHFGDGTRLSIL.